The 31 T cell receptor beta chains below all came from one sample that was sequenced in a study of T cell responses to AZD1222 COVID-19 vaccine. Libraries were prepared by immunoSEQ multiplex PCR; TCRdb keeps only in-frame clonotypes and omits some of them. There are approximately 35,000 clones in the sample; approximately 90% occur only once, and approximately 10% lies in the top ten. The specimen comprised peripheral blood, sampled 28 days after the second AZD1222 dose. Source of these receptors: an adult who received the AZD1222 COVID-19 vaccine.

CDR3 amino acids: CASSQTPPGTSGKNIQYF. CDR3 nucleotides: TGTGCCAGCAGCCAGACGCCCCCGGGGACTTCGGGAAAAAACATTCAGTACTTC. The rearrangement joins TRBV3-1 (or the pseudogene TRBV3-2) to TRBJ2-4; maybe TRBD2 (6 bases). V was clipped by 3 bases and J by 4 bases, with 22 bases between them. The CDR3 contains 18 residues. Germline CDR1 LGHDT, CDR2 YNNKEL (reference sequence).

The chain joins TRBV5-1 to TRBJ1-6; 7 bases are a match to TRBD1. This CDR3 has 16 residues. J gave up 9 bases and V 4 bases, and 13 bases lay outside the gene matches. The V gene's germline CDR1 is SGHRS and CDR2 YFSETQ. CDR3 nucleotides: TGCGCCAGCAGCCACAGGACAGGAGGGGAAGGTTCACCCCTCCACTTT. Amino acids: CASSHRTGGEGSPLHF.

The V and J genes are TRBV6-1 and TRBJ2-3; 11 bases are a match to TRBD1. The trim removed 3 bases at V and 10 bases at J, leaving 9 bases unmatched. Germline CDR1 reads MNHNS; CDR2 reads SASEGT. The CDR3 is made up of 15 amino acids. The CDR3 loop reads CASSDLGQGARAQYF. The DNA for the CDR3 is TGTGCCAGCAGTGACCTAGGACAGGGGGCTAGGGCGCAGTATTTT.

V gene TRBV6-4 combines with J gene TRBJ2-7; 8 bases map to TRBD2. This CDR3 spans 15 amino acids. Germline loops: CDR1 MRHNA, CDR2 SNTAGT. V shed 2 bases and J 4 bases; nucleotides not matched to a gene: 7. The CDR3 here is CASSDGSGAGYEQYF. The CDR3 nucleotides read TGTGCCAGCAGTGACGGTAGCGGGGCTGGGTACGAGCAGTACTTC.

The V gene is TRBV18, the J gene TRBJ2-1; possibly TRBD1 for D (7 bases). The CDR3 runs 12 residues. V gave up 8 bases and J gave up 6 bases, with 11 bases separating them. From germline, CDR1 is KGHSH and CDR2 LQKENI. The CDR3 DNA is TGTGCCAGCGCGGGACAGAGCAATGAGCAGTTCTTC. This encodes CASAGQSNEQFF.

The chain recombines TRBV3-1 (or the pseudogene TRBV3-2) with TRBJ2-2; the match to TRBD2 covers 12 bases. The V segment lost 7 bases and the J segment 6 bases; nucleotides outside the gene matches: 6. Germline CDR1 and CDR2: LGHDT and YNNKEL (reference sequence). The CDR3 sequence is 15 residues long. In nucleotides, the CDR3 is TGTGCCAGCAACTCGGCTAGCGGGGGGGCCGGGGAGCTGTTTTTT. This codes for CASNSASGGAGELFF.

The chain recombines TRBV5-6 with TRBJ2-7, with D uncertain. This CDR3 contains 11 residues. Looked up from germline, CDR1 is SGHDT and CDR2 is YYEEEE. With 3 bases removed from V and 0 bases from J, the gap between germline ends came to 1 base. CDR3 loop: CASSSSYEQYF. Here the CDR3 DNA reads TGTGCCAGCAGCTCCTCCTACGAGCAGTACTTC.

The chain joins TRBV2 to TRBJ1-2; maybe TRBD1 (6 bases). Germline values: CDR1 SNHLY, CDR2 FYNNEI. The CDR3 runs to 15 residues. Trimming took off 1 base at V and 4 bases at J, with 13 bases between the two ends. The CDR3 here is CASSEVGGRLYGYTF. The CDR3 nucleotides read TGTGCCAGCAGTGAAGTAGGGGGGCGCCTCTATGGCTACACCTTC.

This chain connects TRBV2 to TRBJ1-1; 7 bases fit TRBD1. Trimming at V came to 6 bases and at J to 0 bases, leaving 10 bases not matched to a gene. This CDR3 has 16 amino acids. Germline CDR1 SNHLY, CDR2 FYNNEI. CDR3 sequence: CASSPQPGGMNTEAFF. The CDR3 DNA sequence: TGTGCCAGCAGCCCCCAGCCAGGGGGGATGAACACTGAAGCTTTCTTT.

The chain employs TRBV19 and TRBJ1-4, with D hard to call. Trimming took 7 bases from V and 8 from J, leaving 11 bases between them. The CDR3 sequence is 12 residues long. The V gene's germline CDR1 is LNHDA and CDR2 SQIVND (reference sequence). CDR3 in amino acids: CASKGGNEKLFF. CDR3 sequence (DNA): TGTGCCAGTAAAGGAGGGAACGAAAAACTGTTTTTT. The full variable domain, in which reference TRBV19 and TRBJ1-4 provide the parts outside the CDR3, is DGGITQSPKYLFRKEGQNVTLSCEQNLNHDAMYWYRQDPGQGLRLIYYSQIVNDFQKGDIAEGYSVSREKKESFPLTVTSAQKNPTAFYLCASKGGNEKLFFGSGTQLSVL.

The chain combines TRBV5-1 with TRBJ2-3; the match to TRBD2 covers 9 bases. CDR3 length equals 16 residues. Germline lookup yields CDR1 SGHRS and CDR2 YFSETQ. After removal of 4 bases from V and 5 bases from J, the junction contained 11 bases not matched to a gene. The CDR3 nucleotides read TGCGCCAGCAGCGCCCAGCCGGGACTAGCCCAAGATACGCAGTATTTT. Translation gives CASSAQPGLAQDTQYF.

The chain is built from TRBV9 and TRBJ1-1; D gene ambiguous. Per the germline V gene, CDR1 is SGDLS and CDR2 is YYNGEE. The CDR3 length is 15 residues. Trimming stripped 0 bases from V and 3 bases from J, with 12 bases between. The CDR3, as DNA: TGTGCCAGCAGCGTAGTATCGGGTGGAGACACTGAAGCTTTCTTT. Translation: CASSVVSGGDTEAFF.

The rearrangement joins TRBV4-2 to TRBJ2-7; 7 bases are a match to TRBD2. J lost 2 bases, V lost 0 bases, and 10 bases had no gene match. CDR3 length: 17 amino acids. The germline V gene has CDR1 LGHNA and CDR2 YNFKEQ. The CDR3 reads CASSQDAHGTTAYEQYF. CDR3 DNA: TGTGCCAGCAGCCAAGATGCCCATGGGACTACAGCCTACGAGCAGTACTTC.

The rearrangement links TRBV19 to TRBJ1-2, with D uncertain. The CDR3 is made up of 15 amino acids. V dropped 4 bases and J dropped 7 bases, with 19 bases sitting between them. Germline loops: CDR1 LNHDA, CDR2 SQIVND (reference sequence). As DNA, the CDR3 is TGTGCCAGTAGTACGCTTTCCCGGCCGTCGGGTGGCTACACCTTC. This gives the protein CASSTLSRPSGGYTF.

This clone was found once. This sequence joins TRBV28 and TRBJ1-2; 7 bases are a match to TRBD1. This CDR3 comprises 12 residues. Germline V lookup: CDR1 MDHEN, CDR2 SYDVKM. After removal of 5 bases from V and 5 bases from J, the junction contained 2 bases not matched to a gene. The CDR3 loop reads CASSPGQYGYTF. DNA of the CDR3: TGTGCCAGCAGTCCGGGACAGTATGGCTACACCTTC.

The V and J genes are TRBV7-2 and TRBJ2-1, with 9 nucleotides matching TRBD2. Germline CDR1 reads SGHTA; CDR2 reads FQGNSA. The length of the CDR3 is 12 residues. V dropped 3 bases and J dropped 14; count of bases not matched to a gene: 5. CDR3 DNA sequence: TGTGCCAGCAGCTTCAGCGGGGGGAAGAAGTTCTTC. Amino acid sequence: CASSFSGGKKFF.

In DNA form, the CDR3 reads TGTGCCAGCAGCGTAGCAGGGACAGGGGGCGGCGAGACCCAGTACTTC. This codes for CASSVAGTGGGETQYF. The chain uses TRBV9 and TRBJ2-5, with TRBD1 identical over 12 bases. V lost 0 bases, J lost 5 bases, and 5 bases stayed unmatched. Germline values: CDR1 SGDLS, CDR2 YYNGEE. CDR3 length equals 16 residues.

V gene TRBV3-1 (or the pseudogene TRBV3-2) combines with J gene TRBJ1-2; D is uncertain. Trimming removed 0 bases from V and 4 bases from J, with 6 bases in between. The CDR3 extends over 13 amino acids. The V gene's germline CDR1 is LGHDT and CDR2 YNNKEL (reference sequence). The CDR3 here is CASSQDTGYGYTF. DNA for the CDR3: TGTGCCAGCAGCCAAGATACTGGCTATGGCTACACCTTC.

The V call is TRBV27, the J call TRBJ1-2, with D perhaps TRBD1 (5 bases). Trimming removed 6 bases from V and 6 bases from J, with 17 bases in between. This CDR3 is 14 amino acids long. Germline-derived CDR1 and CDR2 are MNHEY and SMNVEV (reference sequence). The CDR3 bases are TGTGCCAGCAGATCTACGGGACGACACAATGGCTACACCTTC. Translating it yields CASRSTGRHNGYTF.

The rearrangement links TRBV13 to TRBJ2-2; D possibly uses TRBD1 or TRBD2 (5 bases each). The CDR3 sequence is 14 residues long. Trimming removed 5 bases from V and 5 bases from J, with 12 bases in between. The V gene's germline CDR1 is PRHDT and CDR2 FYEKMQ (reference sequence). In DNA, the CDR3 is TGTGCCAGCAGCCCCTCGAGGGGAACCGGGGAGCTGTTTTTT. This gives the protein CASSPSRGTGELFF.

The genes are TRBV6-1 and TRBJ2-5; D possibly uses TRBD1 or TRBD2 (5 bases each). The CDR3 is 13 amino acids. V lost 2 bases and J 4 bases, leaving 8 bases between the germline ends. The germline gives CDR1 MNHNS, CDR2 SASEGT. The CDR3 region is CASSESGTETQYF. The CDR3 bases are TGTGCCAGCAGTGAATCAGGGACAGAGACCCAGTACTTC.

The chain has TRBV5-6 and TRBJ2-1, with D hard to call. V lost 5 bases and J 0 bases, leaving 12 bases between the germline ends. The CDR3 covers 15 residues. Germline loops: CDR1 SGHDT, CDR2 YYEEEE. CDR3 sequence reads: CASRFRRSSYNEQFF. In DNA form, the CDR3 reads TGTGCCAGCAGATTCAGAAGGAGCTCCTACAATGAGCAGTTCTTC.

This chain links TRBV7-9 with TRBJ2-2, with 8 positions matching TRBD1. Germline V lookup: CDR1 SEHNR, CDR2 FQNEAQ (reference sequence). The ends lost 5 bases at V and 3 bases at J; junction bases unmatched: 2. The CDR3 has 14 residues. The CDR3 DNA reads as TGTGCCAGCAGCCTACAGGGGGACACCGGGGAGCTGTTTTTT. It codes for CASSLQGDTGELFF.

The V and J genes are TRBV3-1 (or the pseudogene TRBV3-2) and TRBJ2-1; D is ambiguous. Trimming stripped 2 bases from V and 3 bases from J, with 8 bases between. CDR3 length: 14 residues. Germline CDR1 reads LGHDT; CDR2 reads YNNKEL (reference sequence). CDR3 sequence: CASSQRANYNEQFF. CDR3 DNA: TGTGCCAGCAGCCAAAGGGCCAACTACAATGAGCAGTTCTTC.

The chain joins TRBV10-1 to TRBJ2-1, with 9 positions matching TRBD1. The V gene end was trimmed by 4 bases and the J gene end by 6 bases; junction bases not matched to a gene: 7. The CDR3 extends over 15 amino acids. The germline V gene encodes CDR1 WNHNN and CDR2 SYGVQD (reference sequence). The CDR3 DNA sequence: TGCGCCAGCAGTGGACACGGGACAGGGAGCAATGAGCAGTTCTTC. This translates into CASSGHGTGSNEQFF.

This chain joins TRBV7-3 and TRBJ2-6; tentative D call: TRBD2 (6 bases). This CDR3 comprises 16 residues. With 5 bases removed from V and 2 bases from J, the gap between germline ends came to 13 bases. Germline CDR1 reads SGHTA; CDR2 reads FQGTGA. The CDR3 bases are TGTGCCAGCAGCCCCACCGGGGGTGCTGGGGCCAACGTCCTGACTTTC. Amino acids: CASSPTGGAGANVLTF. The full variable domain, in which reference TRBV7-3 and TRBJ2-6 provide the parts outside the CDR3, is GAGVSQTPSNKVTEKGKYVELRCDPISGHTALYWYRQSLGQGPEFLIYFQGTGAADDSGLPNDRFFAVRPEGSVSTLKIQRTERGDSAVYLCASSPTGGAGANVLTFGAGSRLTVL.

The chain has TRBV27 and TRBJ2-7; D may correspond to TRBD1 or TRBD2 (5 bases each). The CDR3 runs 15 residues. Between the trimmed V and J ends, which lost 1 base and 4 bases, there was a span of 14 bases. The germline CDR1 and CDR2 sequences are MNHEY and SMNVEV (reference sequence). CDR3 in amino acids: CASSLLGDLSYEQYF. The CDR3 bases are TGTGCCAGCAGTTTATTAGGGGACCTTTCTTACGAGCAGTACTTC.

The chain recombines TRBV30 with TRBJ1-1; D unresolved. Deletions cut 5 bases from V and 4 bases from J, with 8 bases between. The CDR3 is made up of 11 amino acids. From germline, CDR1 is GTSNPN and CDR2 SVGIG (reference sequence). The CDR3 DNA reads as TGTGCCTGGTGGGTGACCACTGAAGCTTTCTTT. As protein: CAWWVTTEAFF.

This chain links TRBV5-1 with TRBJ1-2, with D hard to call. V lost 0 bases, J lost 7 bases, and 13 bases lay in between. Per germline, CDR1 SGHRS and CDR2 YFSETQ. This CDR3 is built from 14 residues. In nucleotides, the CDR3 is TGCGCCAGCAGCTTGGGGGTCCGAGTGGGTGGCTACACCTTC. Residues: CASSLGVRVGGYTF.

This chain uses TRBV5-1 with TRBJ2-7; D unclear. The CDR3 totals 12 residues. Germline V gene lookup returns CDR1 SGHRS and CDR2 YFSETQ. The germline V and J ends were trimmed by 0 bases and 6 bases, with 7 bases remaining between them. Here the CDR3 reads CASSLVSREQYF. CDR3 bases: TGCGCCAGCAGCTTGGTCTCTCGCGAGCAGTACTTC.

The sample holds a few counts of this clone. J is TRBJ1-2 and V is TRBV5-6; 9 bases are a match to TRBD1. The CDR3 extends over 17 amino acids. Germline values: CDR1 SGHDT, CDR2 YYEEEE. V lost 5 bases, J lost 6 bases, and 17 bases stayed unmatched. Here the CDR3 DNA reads TGTGCCAGCAGAGACGAGGGAGGAGACAGGGGGAGAGATGGCTACACCTTC. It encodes CASRDEGGDRGRDGYTF. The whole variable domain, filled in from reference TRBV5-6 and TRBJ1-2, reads DAGVTQSPTHLIKTRGQQVTLRCSPKSGHDTVSWYQQALGQGPQFIFQYYEEEERQRGNFPDRFSGHQFPNYSSELNVNALLLGDSALYLCASRDEGGDRGRDGYTFGSGTRLTVV.